Included here is one TCR beta chain sequence, with context. This record belongs to a study of blood T cell repertoires in COVID-19. Sequenced by immunoSEQ multiplex PCR; TCRdb stores in-frame clones only, minus some. The sample yields over 200,000 clones, over 75% seen once. The germline gives CDR1 SEHNR, CDR2 FQNEAQ (reference sequence). V trimming: 1 base; J trimming: 4 bases; junction bases outside the gene matches: 8. This CDR3 comprises 17 residues. J is TRBJ1-2 and V is TRBV7-9; TRBD1 agrees at 11 bases. Sequences were obtained from PBMCs or T cells enriched from blood (not recorded which). This TCR was recovered from a man aged 18-30 years who had recovered from COVID-19. CDR3 loop: CASSLGRRTGGGYGYTF. CDR3 in DNA: TGTGCCAGCAGCTTAGGTCGCCGGACAGGGGGCGGCTATGGCTACACCTTC.